This T cell receptor (beta chain) was recovered during a study of blood T cell repertoires in COVID-19. Overall study: Some COVID-19 samples were acute and others convalescent; all came from the United States, Italy and Spain. Sample material is recorded as cDNA or gDNA derived from T cells, B-cell-depleted T cells, or PBMCs.

As processed by the authors: Reference gene primer amplification gave nucleated cell count estimates. The protocol was immunoSEQ multiplex PCR, while the TCRdb copy is restricted to in-frame clones and leaves out a portion. The DNA was the basis for D and trimming; V, J and clone size are from that table. The sample comprises approximately 140,000 clones, 84% of which are singletons, and 6% to 7.5% rests with the top ten. CDR1 is LGHDT and CDR2 is YNNKEL in the germline V gene (reference sequence). The CDR3 runs 13 residues. V was clipped by 3 bases and J by 5 bases, with 10 bases between them. This clone turned up a few times.

The TCR sequence derives from a human donor in a cohort sampled during active COVID-19. This rearrangement joins TRBV3-1 (or the pseudogene TRBV3-2) to TRBJ2-5, with TRBD1 as a possible D gene (6 bases). Sequencing used peripheral blood. CDR3 sequence reads: CASSHRGAETQYF. In DNA, the CDR3 is TGTGCCAGCAGCCACAGGGGTGCGGAGACCCAGTACTTC.